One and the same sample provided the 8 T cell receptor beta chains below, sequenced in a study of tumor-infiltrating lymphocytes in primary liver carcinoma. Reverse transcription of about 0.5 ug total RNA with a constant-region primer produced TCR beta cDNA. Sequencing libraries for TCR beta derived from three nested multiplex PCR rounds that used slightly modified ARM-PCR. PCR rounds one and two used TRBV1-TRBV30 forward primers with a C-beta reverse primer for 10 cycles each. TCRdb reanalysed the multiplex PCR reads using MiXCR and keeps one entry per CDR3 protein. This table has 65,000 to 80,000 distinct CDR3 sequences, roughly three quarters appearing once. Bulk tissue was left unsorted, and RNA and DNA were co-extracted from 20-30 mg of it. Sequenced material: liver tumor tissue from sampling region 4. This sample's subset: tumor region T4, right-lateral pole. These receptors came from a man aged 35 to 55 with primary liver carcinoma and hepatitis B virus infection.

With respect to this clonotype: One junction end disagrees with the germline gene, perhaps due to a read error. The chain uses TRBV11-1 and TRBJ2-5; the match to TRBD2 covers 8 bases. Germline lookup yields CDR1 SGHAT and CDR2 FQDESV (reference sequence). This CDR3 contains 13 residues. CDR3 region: CASSLAGRKTQYF. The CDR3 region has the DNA TGTGCCAGTAGCTTAGCGGGGAGAAAGACCCAGTACTTC.

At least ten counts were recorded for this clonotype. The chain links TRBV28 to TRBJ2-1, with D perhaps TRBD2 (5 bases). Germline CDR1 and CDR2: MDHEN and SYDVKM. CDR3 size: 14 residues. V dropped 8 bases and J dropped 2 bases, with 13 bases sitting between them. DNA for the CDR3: TGTGCCAGCCGGGGATACGGTCCCTACAATGAGCAGTTCTTC. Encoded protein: CASRGYGPYNEQFF.

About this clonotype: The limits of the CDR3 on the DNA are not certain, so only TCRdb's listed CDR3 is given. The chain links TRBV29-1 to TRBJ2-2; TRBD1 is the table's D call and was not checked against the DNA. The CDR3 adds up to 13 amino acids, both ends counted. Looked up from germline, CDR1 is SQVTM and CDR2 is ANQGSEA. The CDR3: CSVVGTGAPGELF.

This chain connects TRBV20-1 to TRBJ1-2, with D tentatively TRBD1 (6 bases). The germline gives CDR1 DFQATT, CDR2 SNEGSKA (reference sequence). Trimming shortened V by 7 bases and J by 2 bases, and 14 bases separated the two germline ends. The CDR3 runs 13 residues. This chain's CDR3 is CSVTDSVNYGYTF. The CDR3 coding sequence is TGCAGTGTTACGGACAGTGTGAACTATGGCTACACCTTC.

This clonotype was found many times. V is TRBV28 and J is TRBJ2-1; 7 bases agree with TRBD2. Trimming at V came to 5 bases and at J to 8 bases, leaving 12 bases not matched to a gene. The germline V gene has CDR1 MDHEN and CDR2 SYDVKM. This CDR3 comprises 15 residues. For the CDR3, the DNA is TGTGCCAGCAGTCCCGGACTAGGCCCTGCTTATGAGCAGTTCTTC. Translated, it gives CASSPGLGPAYEQFF.

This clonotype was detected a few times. CDR3 DNA sequence: TGTGCCAGCAGCTTAAGTCCGTTAGGGGATACGCAGTATTTT. Residues: CASSLSPLGDTQYF. This chain connects TRBV11-2 to TRBJ2-3; D is ambiguous. Germline V gene data show CDR1 as SGHAT and CDR2 as FQNNGV. V was trimmed by 2 bases and J by 6 bases, leaving 12 bases between them. The CDR3 contains 14 residues.

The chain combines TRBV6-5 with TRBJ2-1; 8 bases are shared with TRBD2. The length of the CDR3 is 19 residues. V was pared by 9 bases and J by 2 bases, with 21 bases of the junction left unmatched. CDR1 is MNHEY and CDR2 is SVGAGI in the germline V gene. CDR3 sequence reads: CARSPGTRGRTGTYNEQFF. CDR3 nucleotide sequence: TGTGCCAGGAGTCCCGGGACTAGAGGGAGGACCGGCACCTACAATGAGCAGTTCTTC.

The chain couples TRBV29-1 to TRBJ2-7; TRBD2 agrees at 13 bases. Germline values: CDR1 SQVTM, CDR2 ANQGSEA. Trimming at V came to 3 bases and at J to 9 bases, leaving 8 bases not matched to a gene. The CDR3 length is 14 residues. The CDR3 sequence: CSVDRTSGSGMQYF. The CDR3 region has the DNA TGCAGCGTTGATCGGACTAGCGGGAGTGGCATGCAGTACTTC.